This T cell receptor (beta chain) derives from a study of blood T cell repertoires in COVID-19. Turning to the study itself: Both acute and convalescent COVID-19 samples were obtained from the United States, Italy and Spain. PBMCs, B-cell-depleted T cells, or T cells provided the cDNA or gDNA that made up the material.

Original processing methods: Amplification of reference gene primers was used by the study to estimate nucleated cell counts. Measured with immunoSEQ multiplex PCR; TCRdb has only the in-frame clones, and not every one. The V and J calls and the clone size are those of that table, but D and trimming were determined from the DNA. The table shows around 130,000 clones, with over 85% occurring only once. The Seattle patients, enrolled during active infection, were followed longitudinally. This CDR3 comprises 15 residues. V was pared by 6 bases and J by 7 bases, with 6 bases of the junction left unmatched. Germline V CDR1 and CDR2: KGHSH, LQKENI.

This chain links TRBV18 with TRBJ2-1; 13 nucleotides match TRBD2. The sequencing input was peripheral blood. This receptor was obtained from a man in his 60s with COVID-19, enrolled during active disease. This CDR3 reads CASSPPGLAGNEQFF. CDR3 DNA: TGTGCCAGCTCTCCCCCGGGACTAGCGGGAAATGAGCAGTTCTTC.